This record covers a single T cell receptor (beta chain). The PCR made use of 60 Vbeta and 13 Jbeta primers. Libraries were prepared by immunoSEQ multiplex PCR; TCRdb keeps only in-frame clonotypes and omits some of them. The table includes under 200,000 clones, over 65% detected once. Germline V gives CDR1 MNHEY, CDR2 SVGAGI. The CDR3 extends over 14 amino acids. Trimming took off 7 bases at V and 4 bases at J, with 14 bases between the two ends. The source of the sample is a study of cytomegalovirus exposure and HLA in healthy donors. The V and J genes are TRBV6-5 and TRBJ2-1; D is perhaps TRBD2 (5 bases). This clonotype was sampled from a female donor in good health and CMV-seronegative. The sample taken for sequencing was PBMCs. In nucleotides, the CDR3 is TGTGCCAGCACCCCGGGGTTCCCTTACAATGAGCAGTTCTTC. Translation: CASTPGFPYNEQFF.